Described below is a single TCR beta chain sequence and its context. Profiling relied on immunoSEQ multiplex PCR, and the TCRdb table lists in-frame clones only, not all of them. The sample comprises about 41,000 clones, over 90% of which are singletons, and 6.5% to 7.5% rests with the top ten. These data are taken from a study of T cell changes during pregnancy in multiple sclerosis. Here the sequenced sample was CD8+ T cells from peripheral blood mononuclear cells, taken in the third trimester of pregnancy. The TCR originated in a female donor with multiple sclerosis, enrolled in a pregnancy study.

The CDR3 DNA reads TGTGCCAGCAGCCCAACCCCGGTCAATGAGCAGTTCTTC. It encodes CASSPTPVNEQFF. The gene calls are TRBV7-9 and TRBJ2-1; D unresolved. The CDR3 sequence is 13 residues long. With 5 bases removed from V and 6 bases from J, the gap between germline ends came to 11 bases. CDR1 is SEHNR and CDR2 is FQNEAQ in the germline V gene (reference sequence). Based on the CDR3 plus reference TRBV7-9 and TRBJ2-1, the full variable domain is DTGVSQNPRHKITKRGQNVTFRCDPISEHNRLYWYRQTLGQGPEFLTYFQNEAQLEKSRLLSDRFSAERPKGSFSTLEIQRTEQGDSAMYLCASSPTPVNEQFFGPGTRLTVL.